A selection of T cell receptor beta chains follows, all from one sample in a study of blood T cell repertoires in COVID-19. The data were produced by immunoSEQ multiplex PCR, yet TCRdb's version contains in-frame clones alone and is incomplete. The sample records some 150,000 clones, roughly 82% being singletons. The sequencing input was peripheral blood. The receptors come from a woman aged 50 to 60 with acute or convalescent COVID-19. The CDR3 runs from the conserved cysteine through the conserved F or W. A D gene is named only where the DNA matches it firmly. Only part of the rows carry a size: once, few, many, or a class if the clone is expanded.

>TRBJ2-3|TRBD2|TRBV5-4|NA
CASSTAGVAGSTDTQYF
TGTGCCAGCAGCACGGCGGGGGTAGCGGGGAGCACAGATACGCAGTATTTT
>TRBJ2-3|TRBD2|TRBV7-9|few
CASSPTSGRAGTDTQYF
TGTGCCAGCAGCCCAACTAGCGGGAGGGCCGGGACAGATACGCAGTATTTT
>TRBJ1-1|NA|TRBV5-1|NA
CASSPIDSLLNTEAFF
TGCGCCAGCAGCCCGATTGACAGCCTATTGAACACTGAAGCTTTCTTT
>TRBJ2-7|NA|TRBV5-8|NA
CASSSRQGMGEQYF
TGTGCCAGCAGCTCCAGGCAGGGGATGGGGGAGCAGTACTTC
>TRBJ1-1|NA|TRBV6-5|NA
CATSRGVWDTEAFF
TGTGCCACAAGCCGGGGGGTTTGGGACACTGAAGCTTTCTTT
>TRBJ1-5|NA|TRBV7-2|NA
CASSLQGNQPQHF
TGTGCCAGCAGCTTACAGGGCAATCAGCCCCAGCATTTT
>TRBJ1-6|TRBD1|TRBV10-1|NA
CASSVGTGRNSPLHF
TGCGCCAGCAGTGTTGGGACAGGGAGAAATTCACCCCTCCACTTT
>TRBJ2-3|NA|TRBV7-2|NA
CASRRTMTDTQYF
TGTGCCAGCCGTAGGACTATGACAGATACGCAGTATTTT
>TRBJ1-5|TRBD1|TRBV5-6|NA
CASSSLLDRGGNQPQHF
TGTGCCAGCAGCTCCTTACTCGACAGGGGAGGCAATCAGCCCCAGCATTTT
>TRBJ2-2|TRBD2|TRBV9|NA
CASSGYSGRVTGELFF
TGTGCCAGCAGCGGATATAGCGGGAGGGTCACCGGGGAGCTGTTTTTT
>TRBJ2-5|TRBD1|TRBV15|NA
CATSLRTGGYQETQYF
TGTGCCACCAGTCTCAGGACAGGGGGCTACCAAGAGACCCAGTACTTC
>TRBJ2-7|NA|TRBV3-1/TRBV3-2|NA
CASSHFSVSLSSYEQYF
TGTGCCAGCAGCCATTTCAGCGTTTCCTTGAGCTCCTACGAGCAGTACTTC
>TRBJ1-1|NA|TRBV6-5|few
CASSYSIGGTEAFF
TGTGCCAGCAGTTACTCGATAGGGGGCACTGAAGCTTTCTTT
>TRBJ1-6|NA|TRBV3-1/TRBV3-2|NA
CASSQAGENSPLHF
TGTGCCAGCAGCCAAGCAGGGGAAAATTCACCCCTCCACTTT
>TRBJ2-2|TRBD1|TRBV13|once
CASSPSDRGVAGELFF
TGTGCCAGCAGCCCCTCGGACAGGGGCGTCGCCGGGGAGCTGTTTTTT
>TRBJ2-1|NA|TRBV12-3/TRBV12-4|NA
CASSPRGYNEQFF
TGTGCCAGCAGCCCAAGAGGTTACAATGAGCAGTTCTTC
>TRBJ2-2|NA|TRBV7-2|NA
CASSLTISGTGELFF
TGTGCCAGCAGTCTCACAATTAGCGGAACCGGGGAGCTGTTTTTT
>TRBJ1-4|NA|TRBV5-6|NA
CASSNNQGSNEKLFF
TGTGCCAGCAGCAACAATCAGGGGTCGAATGAAAAACTGTTTTTT
>TRBJ1-1|TRBD1|TRBV28|NA
CASSFKAGGNTEAFF
TGTGCCAGCAGTTTTAAGGCAGGGGGAAACACTGAAGCTTTCTTT
>TRBJ1-5|NA|TRBV10-2|NA
CASSVGQKNQPQHF
TGCGCCAGCAGTGTCGGACAGAAAAATCAGCCCCAGCATTTT
>TRBJ1-5|NA|TRBV6-5|NA
CASSYSIGGGPQHF
TGTGCCAGCAGTTACTCGATTGGGGGAGGGCCCCAGCATTTT
>TRBJ2-5|NA|TRBV7-2|once
CASSLGGIVGATQYF
TGTGCCAGCAGCTTAGGGGGGATAGTGGGGGCCACCCAGTACTTC
>TRBJ1-2|NA|TRBV12-5|NA
CASGLALSGGYTF
TGTGCTAGTGGTTTGGCGCTAAGCGGAGGCTACACCTTC
>TRBJ2-2|TRBD2|TRBV7-2|NA
CASSLRDYITGELFF
TGTGCCAGCAGCTTGAGGGACTATATTACCGGGGAGCTGTTTTTT
>TRBJ2-5|NA|TRBV7-9|few
CASSPGATQETQYF
TGTGCCAGCAGCCCAGGGGCCACCCAAGAGACCCAGTACTTC
>TRBJ2-5|TRBD2|TRBV5-6|NA
CASSSLAGGFQETQYF
TGTGCCAGCAGCTCCTTAGCGGGAGGGTTCCAAGAGACCCAGTACTTC
>TRBJ1-1|NA|TRBV19|NA
CASRDRTSGTEAFF
TGTGCCAGTAGAGACAGGACCTCGGGGACTGAAGCTTTCTTT
>TRBJ2-1|NA|TRBV5-1|NA
CASSLSAGVENEQFF
TGCGCCAGCAGCTTGTCAGCGGGTGTGGAAAATGAGCAGTTCTTC
>TRBJ2-3|NA|TRBV7-3|NA
CASSLTGGRTDTQYF
TGTGCCAGCAGCTTAACGGGCGGGCGCACAGATACGCAGTATTTT
>TRBJ2-7|TRBD2|TRBV4-2|NA
CASSQDSLAGGESYEQYF
TGTGCCAGCAGCCAAGACTCCCTAGCGGGAGGTGAATCCTACGAGCAGTACTTC
>TRBJ2-1|NA|TRBV7-9|NA
CASSPGLLSNEQFF
TGTGCCAGCAGCCCGGGACTCCTATCCAATGAGCAGTTCTTC
>TRBJ1-4|NA|TRBV6-1|few
CASSEIAGVFEKLFF
TGTGCCAGCAGTGAAATCGCAGGGGTCTTTGAAAAACTGTTTTTT
>TRBJ1-2|TRBD1|TRBV4-2|NA
CASSQGGQGDGYTF
TGTGCCAGCAGCCAAGGGGGACAGGGAGATGGCTACACCTTC
>TRBJ2-1|TRBD1|TRBV28|NA
CASSAQGAYYNEQFF
TGTGCCAGCAGCGCCCAGGGGGCTTACTACAATGAGCAGTTCTTC
>TRBJ2-1|TRBD1|TRBV11-3|NA
CASSLNSGTGAYNEQFF
TGTGCCAGCAGCTTAAACTCCGGGACAGGGGCCTACAATGAGCAGTTCTTC
>TRBJ2-5|NA|TRBV2|NA
CASILAVAETQYF
TGTGCCAGCATATTGGCGGTGGCAGAGACCCAGTACTTC
>TRBJ1-5|NA|TRBV6-5|NA
CASSPDRLNQPQHF
TGTGCCAGCAGTCCCGACAGGCTTAATCAGCCCCAGCATTTT
>TRBJ2-7|TRBD1|TRBV3-1/TRBV3-2|NA
CASSHNRGLNPYEQYF
TGTGCCAGCAGCCATAACAGGGGGCTAAATCCCTACGAGCAGTACTTC
>TRBJ2-2|NA|TRBV5-1|NA
CASSQGLGAGELFF
TGCGCCAGCAGCCAAGGACTGGGTGCCGGGGAGCTGTTTTTT
>TRBJ1-2|TRBD1|TRBV4-3|NA
CASSQDGREGAGYGYTF
TGCGCCAGCAGCCAAGATGGGCGCGAGGGGGCCGGCTATGGCTACACCTTC
>TRBJ2-3|TRBD2|TRBV5-1|NA
CASSPGTSGGARNTQYF
TGCGCCAGCAGCCCAGGGACTAGCGGGGGGGCTCGGAATACGCAGTATTTT
>TRBJ1-6|NA|TRBV27|NA
CASSLAGLTPLHF
TGTGCCAGCAGTTTAGCAGGGCTAACACCCCTCCACTTT
>TRBJ2-1|NA|TRBV5-5|NA
CASRLDYFRSEQFF
TGTGCCAGCAGACTGGATTACTTTAGGAGTGAGCAGTTCTTC
>TRBJ2-5|NA|TRBV29-1|NA
CSVRRPTGKLSPPITQETQYF
TGCAGCGTCCGCCGGCCGACAGGAAAACTTAGCCCCCCAATAACACAAGAGACCCAGTACTTC
>TRBJ1-6|NA|TRBV6-6|NA
CASSSIDRGSPLHF
TGTGCCAGCAGTAGTATCGACAGAGGCTCACCCCTCCACTTT
>TRBJ2-3|NA|TRBV4-2|NA
CASSQEAVGTDTQYF
TGTGCCAGCAGCCAAGAGGCGGTAGGCACAGATACGCAGTATTTT
>TRBJ2-3|NA|TRBV11-3|NA
CASSPGGDTQYF
TGTGCCAGCAGCCCCGGAGGAGATACGCAGTATTTT
>TRBJ2-3|NA|TRBV5-4|NA
CASSSTPDTQYF
TGTGCCAGCAGCTCTACTCCAGATACGCAGTATTTT
>TRBJ2-3|TRBD2|TRBV7-2|NA
CASRYGLVTDTQYF
TGTGCCAGCAGATACGGACTAGTCACAGATACGCAGTATTTT
>TRBJ1-2|TRBD1|TRBV7-9|NA
CASSPGQYGYTF
TGTGCCAGCAGCCCGGGACAGTATGGCTACACCTTC
>TRBJ1-1|TRBD1|TRBV2|NA
CASRPGTVGPEAFF
TGTGCCAGCAGACCAGGGACAGTTGGCCCTGAAGCTTTCTTT
>TRBJ2-1|NA|TRBV5-1|NA
CASSEDSTYNEQFF
TGCGCCAGCAGCGAGGACAGCACCTACAATGAGCAGTTCTTC
>TRBJ1-3|NA|TRBV19|NA
CASRHANSGNTIYF
TGTGCCAGCCGACATGCGAACTCTGGAAACACCATATATTTT
>TRBJ2-5|NA|TRBV29-1|NA
CSGASGSALGTQYF
TGCAGCGGTGCTTCCGGGAGTGCGTTAGGGACCCAGTACTTC
>TRBJ1-1|TRBD1|TRBV10-1|few
CASSSGQGGAEAFF
TGCGCCAGCAGTTCGGGGCAGGGGGGAGCTGAAGCTTTCTTT
>TRBJ1-1|TRBD1|TRBV4-3|NA
CASSQDQGEWITEAFF
TGCGCCAGCAGCCAAGATCAGGGGGAATGGATCACTGAAGCTTTCTTT